Sequencing of this TCR beta chain was carried out in a study of blood T cells in healthy people across ages. For the study at large: Per two T cells, template switching captured roughly one barcoded beta molecule. General study findings and limits: Both naive CD4+ cell counts and diversity were greater in long-lived donors than in aged donors. TCR beta diversity, measured per million T cells, fell in a roughly linear way with age.

The use of a sample-barcoded 5' primer and a J-beta primer mix characterized a second PCR of about 7 to 12 cycles. Template switching added a 12-random-nucleotide identifier to every cDNA molecule. One entry per CDR3 protein results from TCRdb running MiXCR on the 5' RACE reads. The sample carries 1.5 million to 2 million distinct CDR3 sequences, roughly 27% recorded once. A word on this clonotype: Its cognate antigen is unknown.

The V gene's germline CDR1 is SEHNR and CDR2 FQNEAQ (reference sequence). This CDR3 has 15 amino acids. With 5 bases clipped from V and 5 bases from J, the junction kept 7 bases outside the gene matches. Sequencing was performed on blood. The clonotype comes from a woman aged 25 to 45 in good health. V and J are TRBV7-9 and TRBJ2-1; 9 bases fit TRBD1. The CDR3 reads CASSMRTGAHNEQFF. The CDR3 coding sequence is TGTGCCAGCAGCATGAGGACAGGGGCGCACAATGAGCAGTTCTTC. The full variable domain, rest sourced from reference TRBV7-9 and TRBJ2-1, is DTGVSQNPRHKITKRGQNVTFRCDPISEHNRLYWYRQTLGQGPEFLTYFQNEAQLEKSRLLSDRFSAERPKGSFSTLEIQRTEQGDSAMYLCASSMRTGAHNEQFFGPGTRLTVL.